What follows is one T cell receptor (beta chain) and its context. The sample comes from a study of blood T cell repertoires in COVID-19. Study in general: Samples taken during acute and convalescent COVID-19 were collected in the United States, Italy and Spain. Sources were T cells, B-cell-depleted T cells, or PBMCs; the material itself was cDNA or gDNA.

Authors' analysis steps: Researchers report that nucleated cell counts were estimated from reference gene primer amplification. Profiling relied on immunoSEQ multiplex PCR, and the TCRdb table lists in-frame clones only, not all of them. That table gives V, J and clone size, and the DNA gave D and trimming. Of about 150,000 clones listed, about 83% are singletons. Germline CDR1 SGHDT, CDR2 YYEEEE. Losses at the gene ends were 4 bases for V and 1 base for J; bases not matched to a gene: 8. The CDR3 loop spans 16 amino acids. The sample was peripheral blood. This clonotype was obtained from a man in his fifties or sixties with acute or convalescent COVID-19. The chain recombines TRBV5-6 with TRBJ1-3, with TRBD1 identical over 7 bases. In DNA form, the CDR3 reads TGTGCCAGCAGCCTCCTGGACAGGAGGTCTGGAAACACCATATATTTT. This translates into CASSLLDRRSGNTIYF. The full variable domain, rest sourced from reference TRBV5-6 and TRBJ1-3, is DAGVTQSPTHLIKTRGQQVTLRCSPKSGHDTVSWYQQALGQGPQFIFQYYEEEERQRGNFPDRFSGHQFPNYSSELNVNALLLGDSALYLCASSLLDRRSGNTIYFGEGSWLTVV.